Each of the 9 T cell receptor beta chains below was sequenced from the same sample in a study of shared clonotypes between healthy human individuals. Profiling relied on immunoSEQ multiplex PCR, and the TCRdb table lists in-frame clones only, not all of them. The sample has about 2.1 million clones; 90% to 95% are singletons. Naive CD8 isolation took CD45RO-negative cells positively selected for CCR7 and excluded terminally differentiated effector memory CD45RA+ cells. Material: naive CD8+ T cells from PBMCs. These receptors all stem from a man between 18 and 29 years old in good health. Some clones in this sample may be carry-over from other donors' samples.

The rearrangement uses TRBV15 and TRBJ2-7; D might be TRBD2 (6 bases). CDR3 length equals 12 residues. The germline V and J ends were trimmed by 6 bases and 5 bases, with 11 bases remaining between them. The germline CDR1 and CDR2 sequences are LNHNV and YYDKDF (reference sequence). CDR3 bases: TGTGCCACCAGGGGGGGAGGAGACGAGCAGTACTTC. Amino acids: CATRGGGDEQYF.

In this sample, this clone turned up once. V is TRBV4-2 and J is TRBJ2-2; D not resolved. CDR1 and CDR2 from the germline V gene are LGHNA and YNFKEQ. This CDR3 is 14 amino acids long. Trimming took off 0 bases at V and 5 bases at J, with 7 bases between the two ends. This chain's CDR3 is CASSQDLGTGELFF. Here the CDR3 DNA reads TGTGCCAGCAGCCAAGATCTAGGAACCGGGGAGCTGTTTTTT.

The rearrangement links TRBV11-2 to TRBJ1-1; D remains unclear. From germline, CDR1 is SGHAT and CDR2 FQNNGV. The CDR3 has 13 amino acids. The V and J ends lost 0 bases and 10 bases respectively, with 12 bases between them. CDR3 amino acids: CASSLEVSITAFF. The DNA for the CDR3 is TGTGCCAGCAGCTTAGAGGTCTCAATAACAGCTTTCTTT.

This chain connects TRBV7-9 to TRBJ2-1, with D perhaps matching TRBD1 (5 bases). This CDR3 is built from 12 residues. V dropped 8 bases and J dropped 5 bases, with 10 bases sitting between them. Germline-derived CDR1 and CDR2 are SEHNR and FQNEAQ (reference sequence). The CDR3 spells CASQGTHNEQFF. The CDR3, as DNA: TGTGCCAGCCAGGGAACACACAATGAGCAGTTCTTC.

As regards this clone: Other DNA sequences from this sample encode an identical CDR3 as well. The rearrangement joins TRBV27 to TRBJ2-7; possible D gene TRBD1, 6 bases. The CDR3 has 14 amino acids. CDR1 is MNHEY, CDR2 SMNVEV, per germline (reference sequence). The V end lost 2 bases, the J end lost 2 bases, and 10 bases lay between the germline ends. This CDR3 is CASSLTGIPYEQYF. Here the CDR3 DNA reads TGTGCCAGCAGTTTAACAGGGATACCCTACGAGCAGTACTTC.

The CDR3 is CASRDGPLREEKLFF. The CDR3 DNA is TGTGCCAGCAGGGACGGACCTCTTCGGGAGGAAAAACTGTTTTTT. The chain joins TRBV7-8 to TRBJ1-4; no clear D. V shed 6 bases and J shed 8 bases, with 19 bases lying between them. This CDR3 contains 15 residues. Germline values: CDR1 SGHVS, CDR2 FQNEAQ.

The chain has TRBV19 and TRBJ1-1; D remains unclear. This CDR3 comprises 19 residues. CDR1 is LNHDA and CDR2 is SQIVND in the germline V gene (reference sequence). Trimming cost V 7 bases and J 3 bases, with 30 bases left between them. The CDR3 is CASKLLHEALRPPHTEAFF. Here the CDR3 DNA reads TGTGCCAGTAAATTACTCCACGAGGCGTTGAGGCCTCCCCACACTGAAGCTTTCTTT.

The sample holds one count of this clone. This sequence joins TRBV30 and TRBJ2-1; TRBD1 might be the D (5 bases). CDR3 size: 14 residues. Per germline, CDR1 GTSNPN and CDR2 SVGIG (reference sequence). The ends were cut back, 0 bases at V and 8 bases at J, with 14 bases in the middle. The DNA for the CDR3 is TGTGCCTGGAGTGTAACCCTAGTCAGGGATGAGCAGTTCTTC. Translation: CAWSVTLVRDEQFF.

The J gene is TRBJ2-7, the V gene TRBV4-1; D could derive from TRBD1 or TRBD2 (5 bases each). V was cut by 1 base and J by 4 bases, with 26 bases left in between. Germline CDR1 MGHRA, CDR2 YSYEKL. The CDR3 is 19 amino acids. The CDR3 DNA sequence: TGCGCCAGCAGCCAAGTCTGGGGCGGGCTCCCTATTCCCTCTTACGAGCAGTACTTC. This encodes CASSQVWGGLPIPSYEQYF.